This record looks at one TCR beta chain sequence and its context. Ten or more counts support this clone. The antigen this receptor binds is unknown. Per-base qualities were not stored, and no clone one base away is much larger. This record comes from a study of metastatic and nonmetastatic thyroid tumors (dated by TCRdb to 2020 to 2022). About the full investigation: Repertoires were compared across peripheral blood and tumor or nodule tissue samples from malignant and benign thyroid patients.

The paper as a whole reports these results and caveats: In both blood and tumor samples, malignant tumors were reported to have significantly higher TCR beta diversity than benign nodules.

No patient had received any treatment before thyroid surgery. Using T-cell receptor beta sequencing, the researchers looked back retrospectively at clinical samples from patients, gathered between about 2011 and 2018. The library was built by means of PCR. The instrument was an Illumina HiSeq 4000. High-throughput sequencing was used to profile the CDR3 region of the TCR beta-chain in every patient. Under the source paper's analysis protocol: CDR3 differences across clinicopathological groups were used to build a classifier for discriminating distant-metastatic papillary thyroid cancer patients. The Shannon index was used to assess repertoire diversity, and the Morisita-Horn index was used to assess tumor-blood repertoire similarity. TCRdb's own reprocessing of the public reads used fastp at Q25 and MiXCR and kept productive beta chains. TCRdb's processing, not the study's, gives the V and J calls here. This sample lists 84,000 or so clones; 8% to 9.5% were detected once. The ten largest make up 8.8% of the sample.

The clonotype was recovered from a female donor with papillary thyroid cancer or a benign thyroid nodule (not recorded which). Some clones in this sample may be carry-over from other donors' samples. Sequenced: blood.

The CDR3 region reads CASSFYLQGGSEAFF. The nucleotide sequence is TGTGCCAGCAGCTTTTACCTACAGGGGGGTTCTGAAGCTTTCTTT. This chain is built from TRBV7-8 and TRBJ1-1, with 8 junctional bases fitting TRBD1. The CDR3 runs 15 residues from the cysteine to the phenylalanine. The sequence is cut down to CDR3 DNA, 45 bases in frame from base 1. Reading the germline V gene gives CDR1 SGHVS and CDR2 FQNEAQ. V and J are trimmed by 3 bases and 6 bases, and the gene matches miss 9 bases of the junction.